This is a list of T cell receptor beta chains from one sample in a study of cytomegalovirus exposure and HLA in healthy donors. Sequencing used immunoSEQ multiplex PCR; TCRdb keeps in-frame clones, though not all of them. The table shows about 200,000 clones, with approximately 79% occurring only once. Sequenced input: PBMCs. Receptors were obtained from a girl aged 10 to 17 in good health and CMV-seropositive. The CDR3 runs from the conserved cysteine through the conserved F or W. A D gene is named only where the DNA matches it firmly. Some rows have no size entry. The others give once, few or many, or a class for an expanded clone.

J	V	size	D	CDR3	DNA
TRBJ1-2	TRBV18	-	-	CAGSPAEANYGYTF	TGTGCCGGCTCACCAGCGGAGGCAAACTATGGCTACACCTTC
TRBJ1-1	TRBV13	-	TRBD1	CASSFRDRMSTEAFF	TGTGCCAGCAGCTTCCGGGACAGGATGTCCACTGAAGCTTTCTTT
TRBJ2-3	TRBV9	-	TRBD2	CASSGRLVAGGIFTDTQYF	TGTGCCAGCAGCGGACGACTAGTAGCGGGGGGGATATTCACAGATACGCAGTATTTT
TRBJ2-2	TRBV7-2	-	-	CASSLVTSTGNTGELFF	TGTGCCAGCAGCTTAGTTACCTCAACAGGCAACACCGGGGAGCTGTTTTTT
TRBJ2-2	TRBV7-9	-	TRBD1	CASSLTGSTGELFF	TGTGCCAGCAGCTTGACAGGGTCCACCGGGGAGCTGTTTTTT
TRBJ2-2	TRBV5-1	-	TRBD1	CASSLTGGPRTGELFF	TGCGCCAGCAGCTTAACAGGGGGCCCGAGGACCGGGGAGCTGTTTTTT
TRBJ1-1	TRBV9	few	-	CASSVGGPVMNTEAFF	TGTGCCAGCAGCGTAGGAGGGCCAGTTATGAACACTGAAGCTTTCTTT
TRBJ1-1	TRBV13	-	-	CASSLITRGAFF	TGTGCCAGCAGCTTGATCACCAGAGGAGCTTTCTTT
TRBJ1-6	TRBV14	-	TRBD1	CASSHPQGIYNSPLHF	TGTGCCAGCAGCCACCCACAGGGGATCTATAATTCACCCCTCCACTTT
TRBJ2-1	TRBV7-7	-	TRBD2	CASSPLSSGGNEQFF	TGTGCCAGCAGCCCCCTGTCTAGCGGGGGCAATGAGCAGTTCTTC
TRBJ1-2	TRBV5-1	-	-	CASSFDGLNYGYTF	TGCGCCAGCAGCTTCGACGGACTGAACTATGGCTACACCTTC
TRBJ2-2	TRBV27	-	-	CASRLRGGLLNTGELFF	TGTGCCAGCAGACTTAGGGGGGGACTGCTTAACACCGGGGAGCTGTTTTTT
TRBJ1-1	TRBV7-9	few	-	CASRPNADTMNTEAFF	TGTGCCAGCAGACCCAACGCGGACACGATGAACACTGAAGCTTTCTTT
TRBJ2-3	TRBV5-8	once	TRBD2	CASSLEAGGFTDTQYF	TGTGCCAGCAGCTTGGAAGCGGGGGGGTTCACAGATACGCAGTATTTT
TRBJ1-1	TRBV5-1	-	TRBD1	CASSFGKGARDTEAFF	TGCGCCAGCAGCTTCGGCAAGGGGGCGCGGGACACTGAAGCTTTCTTT
TRBJ2-5	TRBV4-1	-	TRBD2	CASSQALRGKGETQYF	TGCGCCAGCAGCCAAGCCCTGCGGGGGAAGGGAGAGACCCAGTACTTC
TRBJ2-4	TRBV7-2	-	TRBD2	CASSAQLAVVAKNIQYF	TGTGCCAGCAGCGCTCAACTAGCGGTGGTAGCCAAAAACATTCAGTACTTC
TRBJ2-1	TRBV7-2	-	-	CASSWESSYNEQFF	TGTGCCAGCAGCTGGGAGAGCTCCTACAATGAGCAGTTCTTC
TRBJ2-4	TRBV18	-	-	CASSPDSTLAKNIQYF	TGTGCCAGCTCGCCCGACTCAACCTTAGCCAAAAACATTCAGTACTTC
TRBJ1-2	TRBV15	-	TRBD1	CATSRDDRGRTF	TGTGCCACCAGCAGAGATGACAGGGGAAGGACCTTC
TRBJ2-3	TRBV7-2	once	-	CASSSPRGLPSTDTQYF	TGTGCCAGCAGTTCCCCTCGAGGACTTCCTAGCACAGATACGCAGTATTTT
TRBJ1-2	TRBV11-3	-	TRBD1	CASGDRDRGLYDYGYTF	TGTGCCAGCGGTGACCGGGACAGGGGGCTGTATGACTATGGCTACACCTTC
TRBJ2-6	TRBV25-1	few	-	CASSPAGTGANVLTF	TGTGCCAGCTCCCCGGCGGGGACTGGGGCCAACGTCCTGACTTTC
TRBJ2-1	TRBV30	once	-	CAWSPALGRSSYNEQFF	TGTGCCTGGAGCCCAGCCCTGGGTAGGAGCTCCTACAATGAGCAGTTCTTC
TRBJ1-1	TRBV19	-	TRBD1	CASSPDRGAEAFF	TGTGCCAGTAGTCCCGACAGGGGCGCTGAAGCTTTCTTT
TRBJ2-7	TRBV5-4	-	-	CASSQRQNIGYEQYF	TGTGCCAGCAGCCAACGACAGAATATTGGATACGAGCAGTACTTC
TRBJ1-4	TRBV18	-	TRBD1	CASSQGAGEEKLFF	TGTGCCAGCTCACAGGGGGCCGGGGAGGAAAAACTGTTTTTT
TRBJ2-1	TRBV5-1	-	-	CASSLDEVGLNRKQFF	TGCGCCAGCAGCCTCGACGAGGTGGGACTCAACCGGAAGCAGTTCTTC
TRBJ2-7	TRBV4-1	-	-	CASSQDPQGRSYEQYF	TGCGCCAGCAGCCAAGATCCACAGGGTCGCTCCTACGAGCAGTACTTC
TRBJ1-2	TRBV10-3	-	-	CAIRGGGGYTF	TGTGCCATCAGGGGAGGCGGCGGCTACACCTTC
TRBJ2-5	TRBV10-1	-	-	CASSPGGNQETQYF	TGCGCCAGCAGCCCCGGGGGTAACCAAGAGACCCAGTACTTC
TRBJ2-2	TRBV28	-	-	CASKQGNTGELFF	TGTGCCAGCAAACAGGGAAACACCGGGGAGCTGTTTTTT
TRBJ2-7	TRBV29-1	-	TRBD1	CSVPGQGDYEQYF	TGCAGCGTACCGGGACAGGGGGACTACGAGCAGTACTTC
TRBJ1-4	TRBV15	-	-	CATSREGATNEKLFF	TGTGCCACCAGCAGAGAAGGGGCGACTAATGAAAAACTGTTTTTT
TRBJ2-5	TRBV7-2	-	TRBD2	CASSLGTSGVGETQYF	TGTGCCAGCAGTTTAGGGACTAGCGGGGTTGGCGAGACCCAGTACTTC
TRBJ2-1	TRBV7-9	-	TRBD2	CASSGRGGWNEQFF	TGTGCCAGCTCGGGGCGGGGGGGCTGGAATGAGCAGTTCTTC
TRBJ2-1	TRBV9	-	TRBD2	CASAVGGTSGGEQFF	TGTGCCAGCGCTGTGGGAGGGACTAGCGGGGGGGAGCAGTTCTTC
TRBJ1-4	TRBV30	-	-	CAWSVSEKEKLFF	TGTGCCTGGAGTGTATCAGAAAAAGAAAAACTGTTTTTT
TRBJ2-1	TRBV7-9	-	TRBD1	CASSLGTGGFF	TGTGCCAGCAGCCTCGGCACAGGGGGGTTCTTC
TRBJ1-1	TRBV7-6	-	-	CASSLSGVRVNTEAFF	TGTGCCAGCAGTTTATCGGGAGTCCGAGTGAACACTGAAGCTTTCTTT
TRBJ1-2	TRBV5-1	-	-	CASSDVGSYGYTF	TGCGCCAGCAGCGACGTAGGGAGCTATGGCTACACCTTC
TRBJ2-5	TRBV14	-	TRBD1	CASSHLTLQGVDETQYF	TGTGCCAGCAGCCACCTTACCCTACAGGGGGTTGACGAGACCCAGTACTTC
TRBJ2-7	TRBV27	-	-	CASSPEEVGSYEQYF	TGTGCCAGCTCTCCGGAAGAGGTCGGGTCCTACGAGCAGTACTTC
TRBJ2-1	TRBV13	-	TRBD2	CASSLGLAGYSDDEQFF	TGTGCCAGCAGCTTAGGACTAGCGGGGTACTCTGACGATGAGCAGTTCTTC
TRBJ1-2	TRBV4-1	-	TRBD1	CASSQPDRGNDGYTF	TGCGCCAGCAGCCAACCGGACAGGGGTAACGATGGCTACACCTTC
TRBJ2-3	TRBV30	few	TRBD2	CAWSRGTSGGTDTQYF	TGTGCCTGGAGCCGCGGGACTAGCGGGGGCACAGATACGCAGTATTTT
TRBJ2-1	TRBV6-5	once	TRBD2	CASSQGLAGGTEQFF	TGTGCCAGCAGTCAAGGACTAGCGGGGGGAACTGAGCAGTTCTTC
TRBJ2-2	TRBV25-1	-	TRBD2	CASLAGGATGELFF	TGTGCCAGCCTAGCGGGGGGGGCTACCGGGGAGCTGTTTTTT
TRBJ2-7	TRBV18	-	-	CASSPQTYEQYF	TGTGCCAGCTCACCACAGACTTACGAGCAGTACTTC
TRBJ1-6	TRBV6-5	once	TRBD1	CASRPPDRGGSPLHF	TGTGCCAGCAGACCCCCCGACAGGGGAGGATCACCCCTCCACTTT
TRBJ1-6	TRBV7-9	-	-	CASSLDSSPLHF	TGTGCCAGCAGCTTAGACAGCTCACCCCTCCACTTT
TRBJ1-6	TRBV5-1	-	-	CASSLGSVDQGHGLHF	TGCGCCAGCAGCTTGGGAAGTGTGGACCAGGGTCACGGCCTCCACTTT
TRBJ2-3	TRBV10-2	-	TRBD2	CASRLAGGIRDTQYF	TGCGCCAGCAGACTAGCGGGGGGGATCAGGGATACGCAGTATTTT
TRBJ1-3	TRBV4-1	-	TRBD1	CASRRSGQASGNTIYF	TGCGCCAGCAGACGAAGCGGACAGGCCTCTGGAAACACCATATATTTT
TRBJ2-7	TRBV7-2	-	TRBD1	CASSFGTGYEQYF	TGTGCCAGCAGCTTTGGGACAGGCTACGAGCAGTATTTC
TRBJ1-2	TRBV4-3	-	-	CASSQRGSYGYTF	TGCGCCAGCAGCCAGCGAGGGAGCTATGGCTACACCTTC
TRBJ2-3	TRBV6-6	-	TRBD2	CASSLSGGATDTQYF	TGTGCCAGCAGTTTATCGGGGGGGGCCACAGATACGCAGTATTTT
TRBJ2-1	TRBV9	-	TRBD1	CASSEQGSSYNEQFF	TGTGCCAGCAGCGAACAGGGGAGCTCCTACAATGAGCAGTTCTTC
TRBJ1-2	TRBV6-5	-	TRBD1	CASSYSQGAGGYTF	TGTGCCAGCAGTTACTCTCAGGGGGCGGGTGGCTACACCTTC
TRBJ2-6	TRBV19	-	-	CASSIQGSGANVLTF	TGTGCCAGTAGTATACAGGGGTCTGGGGCCAACGTCCTGACTTTC